This record concerns one TCR beta chain sequence. Its antigen remains unidentified. This record belongs to a study of CXCR3-negative and CXCR3-positive naive CD8 T cells. Overall study findings and caveats: With CXCR3 expression partially decreased after cryopreservation, most assays relied on fresh PBMCs. Both naive subsets had comparably high diversity; memory CD8+ cells much lower. Relative to CXCR3-negative naive cells, CXCR3-positive naive cells had more hydrophobic TRB CDR3s.

The CDR3 length is 12 residues. Germline CDR1 and CDR2: SGHAT and FQNNGV. UMI-labeled 5' RACE yielded the TRB cDNA libraries. TCRdb derives one entry per CDR3 protein from the 5' RACE reads, leaving out DNA. Its listing shows roughly 110,000 distinct CDR3 sequences. Triplicate sorts of some 300,000 cells per CD8+ subset. CD45RO-CCR7+CD27+CD95- expression identified naive CD8+ T cells. Sequencing was performed on naive CXCR3+ CD8+ T cells from blood. The sample's subset: CD45RO-CCR7+CD27+CD95- naive CD8+ T cells expressing CXCR3 (TNR3+). The TCR sequence derives from a human donor in good health. Some clones in this sample may be carry-over from other donors' samples. The V and J genes are TRBV11-2 and TRBJ1-1. CDR3: CASSSLTRAAFF. Supplemented by reference TRBV11-2 and TRBJ1-1, the full variable domain reads EAGVAQSPRYKIIEKRQSVAFWCNPISGHATLYWYQQILGQGPKLLIQFQNNGVVDDSQLPKDRFSAERLKGVDSTLKIQPAKLEDSAVYLCASSSLTRAAFFGQGTRLTVV.